This TCR beta chain was captured by sequencing in a study of blood T cells in healthy people across ages. Study results and limitations: Among long-lived donors, naive CD4+ cells were more numerous and diversity higher than in aged donors. The study found TCR beta diversity correlated strongly with naive T cell percentage.

This clonotype was observed a few times. Its cognate antigen is unknown. Every donor gave 9 to 10 milliliters of peripheral blood. Using a J-beta primer mix together with a sample-barcoded 5' primer, a second PCR was run for roughly 7 to 12 cycles. One entry per CDR3 protein results from TCRdb running MiXCR on the 5' RACE reads. The sample lists about 730,000 distinct CDR3 sequences, about 40% occurring once. The CDR3 length is 15 residues. Germline CDR1 DFQATT, CDR2 SNEGSKA (reference sequence). J gave up 8 bases and V 0 bases, and 10 bases lay outside the gene matches. The chain employs TRBV20-1 and TRBJ2-1; 7 bases match TRBD2. Sequenced: blood. The origin of this receptor is a woman aged 60-75 years in good health. CDR3 in amino acids: CSARDRTRLLHEQFF. The CDR3 DNA reads TGCAGTGCTAGAGATAGGACTAGATTACTCCATGAGCAGTTCTTC.